This paragraph covers one TCR beta chain sequence. Its antigen is currently unknown. The data stem from a study of T cells in pancreatic ductal adenocarcinoma. Whole-study findings and limits: Compared with tumor, blood showed more total productive templates and roughly 8-fold more clonotypes.

This CDR3 is 14 amino acids long. The germline gives CDR1 MNHNY, CDR2 SVGAGI (reference sequence). Trimming removed 4 bases from V and 3 bases from J; junction bases left unmatched: 4. Surgery without prior neoadjuvant therapy was the treatment of the selected pancreatic ductal adenocarcinoma patients. Data came from immunoSEQ multiplex PCR; TCRdb stores just in-frame clones and leaves some out. This table has about 29,000 clones, roughly 92% appearing once. The chain employs TRBV6-6 and TRBJ1-2, with 8 bases fitting TRBD1. The sequenced sample consisted of PBMCs. This receptor was taken from a human donor with pancreatic ductal adenocarcinoma. In nucleotides, the CDR3 is TGTGCCAGCAGTTGGACAGGGAGAGACTATGGCTACACCTTC. Its translation: CASSWTGRDYGYTF.